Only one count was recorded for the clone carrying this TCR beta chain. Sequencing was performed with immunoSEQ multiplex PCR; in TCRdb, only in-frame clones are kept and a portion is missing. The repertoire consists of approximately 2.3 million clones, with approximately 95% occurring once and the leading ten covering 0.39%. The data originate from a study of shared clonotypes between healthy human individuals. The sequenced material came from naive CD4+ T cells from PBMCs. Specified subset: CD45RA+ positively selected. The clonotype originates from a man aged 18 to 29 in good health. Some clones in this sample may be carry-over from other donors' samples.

This chain's CDR3 is CASSAGLGFGELFF. The CDR3 DNA is TGTGCCAGCAGTGCGGGACTTGGCTTCGGGGAGCTGTTTTTT. This chain uses TRBV6-4 with TRBJ2-2, with D perhaps matching TRBD2 (6 bases). This CDR3 comprises 14 residues. V was clipped by 4 bases and J by 7 bases, with 13 bases between them. Germline loops: CDR1 MRHNA, CDR2 SNTAGT.